This T cell receptor (beta chain) emerged from a study of T cell responses to AZD1222 COVID-19 vaccine. The CDR3 has 15 amino acids. Germline CDR1 is LNHDA and CDR2 is SQIVND (reference sequence). The germline V and J ends were trimmed by 2 bases and 0 bases, with 10 bases remaining between them. As regards this clone: Its antigen is unknown.

The study's findings and limits: Across spike, vaccine-associated CD4 TCRs were found, dominant at 160-218 and 743-854. Compared with day 0, the breadth and depth of the Spike-specific TCR repertoire rose significantly after two doses of AZD1222.

The data were produced by immunoSEQ multiplex PCR, yet TCRdb's version contains in-frame clones alone and is incomplete. The sample yields over 150,000 clones, approximately 87% seen once. The V gene is TRBV19, the J gene TRBJ2-5; no definite D call. Source: peripheral blood, taken on day 0 of MenACWY control vaccination. This sequence was found in an adult in good health. The CDR3 loop is CASSIWPAYQETQYF. The CDR3 DNA sequence: TGTGCCAGTAGTATATGGCCCGCGTACCAAGAGACCCAGTACTTC.